The 31 T cell receptor beta chains given below trace back to one sample, sequenced in a study of response to subunit inactivated influenza vaccine. TCRdb re-analysed the RT-PCR reads in MiXCR, keeping a single row per CDR3 protein. The sample shows around 150,000 distinct CDR3 sequences, 9.5% to 13% of them seen only once. Specimen: non-naive T cells sorted from PBMCs, collected 35 to 45 days after vaccination. The source of these receptors is a middle-aged man who received an inactivated influenza vaccine.

This clonotype was found a few times. A junction boundary mismatches the germline segment, possibly from a read error. This rearrangement joins TRBV6-5 to TRBJ2-3; a possible D gene is TRBD2 (6 bases). CDR1 is MNHEY and CDR2 is SVGAGI in the germline V gene. This CDR3 comprises 12 residues. CDR3 nucleotides: TGTGCCAGCAGTCACTCCGGCGGCGGGGAGTATTTT. Translation: CASSHSGGGEYF.

This clonotype was counted only a few times. V gene TRBV11-2 combines with J gene TRBJ2-1; D is possibly TRBD1 or TRBD2 (5 bases each). The CDR3 is made up of 17 amino acids. The V end was cut by 1 base, the J end by 4 bases, with 17 bases between. In germline, CDR1 is SGHAT, CDR2 FQNNGV. CDR3 sequence: CASSLVPTGGRYNEQFF. The CDR3 nucleotides are TGTGCCAGCAGCTTAGTCCCTACAGGAGGCCGATACAATGAGCAGTTCTTC.

The chain links TRBV12-3 or TRBV12-4 to TRBJ1-5; 7 nucleotides match TRBD1. This CDR3 contains 13 residues. With V trimmed by 5 bases and J by 7 bases, 5 bases remained unmatched. CDR3 DNA sequence: TGTGCCAGCAGTGCCGCAGGGGGACAGCCCCAGCATTTT. Translated: CASSAAGGQPQHF.

This clonotype was observed many times. J is TRBJ2-1 and V is TRBV5-1; 10 positions agree with TRBD1. The CDR3 has 14 residues. Germline values: CDR1 SGHRS, CDR2 YFSETQ. The J segment lost 6 bases and the V segment lost 5 bases, leaving 5 bases of the junction unmatched. The CDR3 DNA follows: TGCGCCAGCAGATGGGACAGGGGAACCAATGAGCAGTTCTTC. The encoded protein is CASRWDRGTNEQFF.

This clonotype came up many times. V and J are TRBV7-9 and TRBJ2-5, with 8 bases fitting TRBD2. Germline assignment: CDR1 SEHNR and CDR2 FQNEAQ (reference sequence). The junction had 7 bases not matched to a gene; V was cut back by 2 bases and J by 5 bases. The length of the CDR3 is 15 residues. This CDR3 reads CASSLSAGVGETQYF. In DNA form, the CDR3 reads TGTGCCAGCAGCTTATCAGCGGGGGTTGGGGAGACCCAGTACTTC.

This clonotype was counted only a few times. CDR3 nucleotide sequence: TGTGCCAGTAGCCCTAACAGGGCCTATGGCTACACCTTC. Its protein is CASSPNRAYGYTF. The gene calls are TRBV19 and TRBJ1-2; weak D call: TRBD1 (6 bases). CDR3 length: 13 amino acids. Germline CDR1 reads LNHDA; CDR2 reads SQIVND (reference sequence). With 6 bases removed from V and 4 bases from J, the gap between germline ends came to 12 bases. The complete variable domain, with remaining parts taken from reference TRBV19 and TRBJ1-2, reads DGGITQSPKYLFRKEGQNVTLSCEQNLNHDAMYWYRQDPGQGLRLIYYSQIVNDFQKGDIAEGYSVSREKKESFPLTVTSAQKNPTAFYLCASSPNRAYGYTFGSGTRLTVV.

In this sample, this clonotype turned up many times. This chain links TRBV12-3 or TRBV12-4 with TRBJ2-7; no definite D call. The V and J ends lost 5 bases and 1 base respectively, with 12 bases between them. This CDR3 comprises 14 residues. This chain's CDR3 is CASSNRLGSYEQYF. DNA of the CDR3: TGTGCCAGCAGTAACCGGCTAGGGTCCTACGAGCAGTACTTC.

In this sample, this clonotype turned up many times. The chain combines TRBV27 with TRBJ1-1; D is ambiguous. V dropped 4 bases and J dropped 3 bases, with 12 bases sitting between them. The CDR3 runs 14 residues. CDR1 MNHEY and CDR2 SMNVEV come from the germline V gene (reference sequence). CDR3: CASSSPPHYTEAFF. In DNA form, the CDR3 reads TGTGCCAGCAGTTCTCCTCCCCACTACACTGAAGCTTTCTTT.

This clonotype was observed many times. The chain recombines TRBV10-3 with TRBJ1-5; 11 positions match TRBD1. Unmatched junction bases numbered 3, after V lost 6 bases and J lost 5 bases. Looked up from germline, CDR1 is ENHRY and CDR2 is SYGVKD. The CDR3 length is 14 residues. The CDR3 spells CAISGTGGDQPQHF. The CDR3 DNA follows: TGTGCCATCAGCGGGACAGGGGGTGATCAGCCCCAGCATTTT.

V is TRBV6-2 or TRBV6-3 and J is TRBJ1-1, with D uncertain. V was pared by 3 bases and J by 8 bases, with 7 bases between. Germline V gene sequence: CDR1 MNHEY, CDR2 SVGEGT. The CDR3 extends over 11 amino acids. The CDR3, as DNA: TGTGCCAGCAGTTATCAGTTCGAAGCTTTCTTT. Translation: CASSYQFEAFF.

The V and J genes are TRBV6-5 and TRBJ2-7; the D gene is possibly TRBD1 (6 bases). The germline CDR1 and CDR2 sequences are MNHEY and SVGAGI. Trimming pared 2 bases from V and 2 bases from J, leaving 13 bases between. The CDR3 runs 15 residues. CDR3 amino acids: CASSYGLTGAYEQYF. DNA of the CDR3: TGTGCCAGCAGTTACGGTCTGACAGGAGCCTACGAGCAGTACTTC.

The V call is TRBV20-1, the J call TRBJ2-5; D uncertain. The CDR3 extends over 13 amino acids. Germline values: CDR1 DFQATT, CDR2 SNEGSKA (reference sequence). With 1 base removed from V and 4 bases from J, the gap between germline ends came to 10 bases. The CDR3 DNA is TGCAGTGCTAGAGGGTGGGCAGCAGAGACCCAGTACTTC. Amino acid sequence: CSARGWAAETQYF.

This clonotype came up many times. J is TRBJ2-1 and V is TRBV15; possibly TRBD1 for D (5 bases). There are 15 residues in the CDR3. The germline gives CDR1 LNHNV, CDR2 YYDKDF (reference sequence). V lost 0 bases and J lost 10, with 16 bases in between. This CDR3 reads CATSRERGPIWEQFF. In nucleotides, the CDR3 is TGTGCCACCAGCAGAGAAAGGGGCCCGATTTGGGAGCAGTTCTTC.

This clonotype was seen only a few times. The genes are TRBV28 and TRBJ2-7; maybe TRBD2 (7 bases). V lost 2 bases and J 2 bases, leaving 13 bases between the germline ends. CDR3 length equals 15 residues. Germline V CDR1 and CDR2: MDHEN, SYDVKM. CDR3 DNA: TGTGCCAGCAGTTTAGGGGGAGGGGGGCCCTACGAGCAGTACTTC. As protein: CASSLGGGGPYEQYF.

This clonotype showed up many times. The chain combines TRBV7-9 with TRBJ2-5, with 8 bases identical to TRBD1. The V and J ends lost 7 bases and 3 bases, in that order; junction bases with no gene match: 7. This CDR3 has 14 residues. Looked up from germline, CDR1 is SEHNR and CDR2 is FQNEAQ (reference sequence). In DNA form, the CDR3 reads TGTGCCAGCAATTCCGGGACAGGAGAAGAGACCCAGTACTTC. Amino acid sequence: CASNSGTGEETQYF.

In its sample, this clonotype was seen a few times. CDR3 DNA sequence: TGTGCAGGGAAAAGAGGGGAAGAGAACGAGCAGTACTTC. This encodes CAGKRGEENEQYF. The chain couples TRBV6-6 to TRBJ2-7; TRBD1 or TRBD2 may be the D gene (5 bases each). Germline V gene lookup returns CDR1 MNHNY and CDR2 SVGAGI (reference sequence). The CDR3 contains 13 residues.

This clonotype was counted only a few times. The chain links TRBV6-5 to TRBJ1-1; maybe TRBD1 (6 bases). Trimming took off 0 bases at V and 10 bases at J, with 12 bases between the two ends. This CDR3 has 13 amino acids. CDR1 MNHEY and CDR2 SVGAGI come from the germline V gene. CDR3 residues: CASSYSGGGGAFF. The DNA for the CDR3 is TGTGCCAGCAGTTACTCAGGGGGAGGGGGAGCTTTCTTT.

The gene calls are TRBV7-2 and TRBJ2-2; D is unresolved. CDR1 SGHTA and CDR2 FQGNSA come from the germline V gene. The CDR3 runs 13 residues. Between the trimmed V and J ends, which lost 11 bases and 6 bases, there was a span of 16 bases. The CDR3 DNA is TGTGCCTCTAGACCCCCAGGACCCGGGGAGCTGTTTTTT. The encoded protein is CASRPPGPGELFF.

Only a few counts were recorded for this clonotype. In DNA form, the CDR3 reads TGTGCCAGCTCACCGGGACAGGGTGGTTCTGGGGCCAACGTCCTGACTTTC. This codes for CASSPGQGGSGANVLTF. The genes are TRBV18 and TRBJ2-6; 9 bases match TRBD1. CDR3 length: 17 residues. The V and J ends lost 3 bases and 1 base, in that order; junction bases with no gene match: 4. Germline lookup yields CDR1 KGHSH and CDR2 LQKENI.

This clonotype was detected many times. This chain uses TRBV6-1 with TRBJ2-2, with D tentatively TRBD2 (5 bases). CDR3 length equals 16 residues. The germline V and J ends were trimmed by 4 bases and 1 base, with 13 bases remaining between them. Germline lookup yields CDR1 MNHNS and CDR2 SASEGT. CDR3 DNA: TGTGCCAGCAGTGCCGGGGTCCCCTTGAACACCGGGGAGCTGTTTTTT. Translation: CASSAGVPLNTGELFF.

This clonotype was detected a few times. J is TRBJ2-3 and V is TRBV5-1; possibly TRBD2 for D (6 bases). Germline CDR1 SGHRS, CDR2 YFSETQ. The CDR3 spans 18 residues. Trimming took 4 bases from V and 1 from J, leaving 22 bases between them. The CDR3, as DNA: TGCGCCAGCAGCAATGGTCTTGGGACGCGGGGTGGCACAGATACGCAGTATTTT. This gives the protein CASSNGLGTRGGTDTQYF.

The chain recombines TRBV7-2 with TRBJ2-2; TRBD2 is a possible D gene (6 bases). CDR1 SGHTA and CDR2 FQGNSA come from the germline V gene. V was clipped by 7 bases and J by 2 bases, with 17 bases between them. The CDR3 is 16 amino acids. CDR3 DNA sequence: TGTGCCAGCATCTCCGGGGGTAGCCGAAACACCGGGGAGCTGTTTTTT. Translating gives CASISGGSRNTGELFF.

This clonotype was seen only a few times. The V gene is TRBV7-8, the J gene TRBJ2-3, with TRBD2 matching 12 bases. J lost 1 base, V lost 1 base, and 3 bases had no gene match. This CDR3 contains 17 residues. Germline CDR1 reads SGHVS; CDR2 reads FQNEAQ. The CDR3 is CASSLVGLAGGTDTQYF. In DNA form, the CDR3 reads TGTGCCAGCAGCTTAGTGGGACTAGCGGGCGGCACAGATACGCAGTATTTT.

This clonotype was recorded a few times. This chain connects TRBV6-1 to TRBJ1-1, with D perhaps matching TRBD1 (6 bases). The CDR3 extends over 15 amino acids. CDR1 is MNHNS and CDR2 is SASEGT in the germline V gene. Trimming pared 6 bases from V and 6 bases from J, leaving 20 bases between. CDR3: CASRRVQGEGAEAFF. DNA of the CDR3: TGTGCCAGCAGGCGTGTACAGGGCGAGGGGGCTGAAGCTTTCTTT.

The genes are TRBV30 and TRBJ2-1, with D possibly matching TRBD2 (6 bases). The ends were cut back, 1 base at V and 0 bases at J, with 16 bases in the middle. The germline V gene encodes CDR1 GTSNPN and CDR2 SVGIG (reference sequence). CDR3 length: 17 amino acids. The CDR3 here is CAWSGGTAKSSYNEQFF. DNA for the CDR3: TGTGCCTGGAGTGGCGGGACTGCTAAGAGCTCCTACAATGAGCAGTTCTTC. The entire variable domain, with the rest obtained from reference TRBV30 and TRBJ2-1, is as follows: SQTIHQWPATLVQPVGSPLSLECTVEGTSNPNLYWYRQAAGRGLQLLFYSVGIGQISSEVPQNLSASRPQDRQFILSSKKLLLSDSGFYLCAWSGGTAKSSYNEQFFGPGTRLTVL.

CDR3 sequence reads: CSVGQGGTETQYF. Written as DNA, the CDR3 is TGCAGCGTTGGCCAGGGGGGGACGGAGACCCAGTACTTC. This chain connects TRBV29-1 to TRBJ2-5; D is possibly TRBD1 or TRBD2 (7 bases each). Looked up from germline, CDR1 is SQVTM and CDR2 is ANQGSEA. This CDR3 has 13 amino acids. Trimming took 4 bases from V and 5 from J, leaving 14 bases between them.

V usage is TRBV5-1 and J usage is TRBJ2-5; 9 nucleotides align to TRBD1. J gave up 7 bases and V 0 bases, and 4 bases lay outside the gene matches. Germline V gene data show CDR1 as SGHRS and CDR2 as YFSETQ. The CDR3 runs 14 residues. CDR3 residues: CASSLDRGRGTQYF. The CDR3 DNA sequence: TGCGCCAGCAGCTTGGACAGGGGGCGAGGGACCCAGTACTTC.

The chain couples TRBV20-1 to TRBJ2-1; 8 nucleotides match TRBD2. From germline, CDR1 is DFQATT and CDR2 SNEGSKA (reference sequence). This CDR3 has 13 amino acids. For the CDR3, the DNA is TGCAGGGTCAGCGGGAGTACCTACAATGAGCAGTTCTTC. Amino acids: CRVSGSTYNEQFF.

This CDR3 reads CASSQDLGREYGETQYF. The CDR3 DNA sequence: TGCGCCAGCAGCCAAGATCTGGGGCGGGAGTATGGAGAGACCCAGTACTTC. This rearrangement joins TRBV4-3 to TRBJ2-5; 7 bases align to TRBD2. The CDR3 sequence is 17 residues long. V gave up 0 bases and J gave up 4 bases; unmatched junction bases: 11. The V gene's germline CDR1 is LGHNA and CDR2 YSLEER.

This rearrangement joins TRBV11-1 to TRBJ2-1; no clear D. Trimming removed 5 bases from V and 0 bases from J, with 20 bases in between. From germline, CDR1 is SGHAT and CDR2 FQDESV (reference sequence). This CDR3 has 18 amino acids. CDR3 DNA: TGTGCCAGCAGCACAAGTCTCGTGGGCAGTGTCTCCTACAATGAGCAGTTCTTC. Encoded protein: CASSTSLVGSVSYNEQFF.

V is TRBV21-1 and J is TRBJ2-3; the table names TRBD1, a call not compared with the DNA. TRBV21-1 is labeled a pseudogene. The CDR3 runs 17 residues. Here the CDR3 reads CASSRLQQGISTDTQYF. In DNA, the CDR3 is TGTGCCAGCAGCAGATTACAACAGGGGATCAGCACAGATACGCAGTATTTT.